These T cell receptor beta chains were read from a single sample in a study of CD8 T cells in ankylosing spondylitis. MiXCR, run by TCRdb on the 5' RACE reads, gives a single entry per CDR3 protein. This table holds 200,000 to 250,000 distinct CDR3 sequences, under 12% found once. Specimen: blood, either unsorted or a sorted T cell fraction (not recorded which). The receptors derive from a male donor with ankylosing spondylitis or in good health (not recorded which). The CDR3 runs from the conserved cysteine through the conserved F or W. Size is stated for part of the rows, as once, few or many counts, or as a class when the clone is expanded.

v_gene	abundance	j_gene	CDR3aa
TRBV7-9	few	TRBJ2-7	CASSLSTGSDEQYF
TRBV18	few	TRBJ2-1	CASSVGVEQFF
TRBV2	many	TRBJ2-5	CASKARVNQETQYF
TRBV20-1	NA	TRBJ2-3	CSAREEAGKIGADTQYF
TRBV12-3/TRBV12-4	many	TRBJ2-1	CASIHRGDEQFF
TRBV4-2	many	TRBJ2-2	CASSPVGSESGELFF
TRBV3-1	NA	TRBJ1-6	CASSRGSGSGSPLHF
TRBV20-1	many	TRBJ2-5	CSADVETQYF
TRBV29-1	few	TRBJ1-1	CSVRRDRAINEAFF
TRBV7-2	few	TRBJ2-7	CASSPRDGSYEQYF
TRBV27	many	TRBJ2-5	CASSLSDWAETQYF
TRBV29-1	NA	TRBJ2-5	CSVLGQGRETQYF
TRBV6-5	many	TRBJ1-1	CASSYREARGEAFF
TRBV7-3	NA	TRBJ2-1	CASAWGGTNEQFF
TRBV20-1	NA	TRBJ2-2	CSAPLHANTGELFF
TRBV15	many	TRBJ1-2	CATSQGGGSRGYTF
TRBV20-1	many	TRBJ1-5	CSALRRGADNQPQHF
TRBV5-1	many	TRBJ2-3	CASSQPRLGGTDTQYF
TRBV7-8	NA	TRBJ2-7	CASTLVGTGVYEQYF
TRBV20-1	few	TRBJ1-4	CSAREWRADEKLFF
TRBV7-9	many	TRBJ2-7	CASSQQAGTLGGEQYF
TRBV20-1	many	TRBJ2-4	CSARGNQGLGKNIQYF
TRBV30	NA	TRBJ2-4	CAWGRDSGNIQYF
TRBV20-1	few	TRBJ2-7	CSASSGGRSSYEQYF
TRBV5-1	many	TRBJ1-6	CASSLLDWINSPLHF
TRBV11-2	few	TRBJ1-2	CASSPPGTYGYTF
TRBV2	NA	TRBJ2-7	CASKLGQSSYEQYF
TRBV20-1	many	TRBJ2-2	CSARDPGTGELFF
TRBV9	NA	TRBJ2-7	CASSGGDRGDYEQYF
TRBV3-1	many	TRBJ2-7	CASSLSKDEQYF
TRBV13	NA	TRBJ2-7	CASSAPTGQGYVEQYF
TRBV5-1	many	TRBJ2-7	CASSGTGDYEQYF
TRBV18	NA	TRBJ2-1	CASSPERLYNEQFF
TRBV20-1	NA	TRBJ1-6	CSARQDRGHSPLHF
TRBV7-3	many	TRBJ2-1	CASSLRRGEDEQFF
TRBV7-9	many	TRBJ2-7	CASSLLTYEQYF
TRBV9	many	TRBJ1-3	CASSVLTGYSGNTIYF
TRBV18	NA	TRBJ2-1	CASSPMRESYNEQFF
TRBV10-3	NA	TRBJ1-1	CAISAQNMNTEAFF
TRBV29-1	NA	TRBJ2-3	CSVPQGRTDTQYF
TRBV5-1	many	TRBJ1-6	CASSTLTGHMSPLHF
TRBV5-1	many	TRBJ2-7	CASSNRDRGYEQYF
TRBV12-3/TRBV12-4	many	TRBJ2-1	CASSPRDRAYNEQFF
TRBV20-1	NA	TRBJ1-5	CSAREGGQPQHF
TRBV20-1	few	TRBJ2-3	CSANLAGVLDTQYF
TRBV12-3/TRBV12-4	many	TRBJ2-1	CASSFFGGGYNEQFF
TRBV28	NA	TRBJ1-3	CASSPGTLNTIYF
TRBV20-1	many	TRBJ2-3	CSAFSGGSTDTQYF
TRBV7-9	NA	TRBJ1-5	CASSSDISNQPQHF
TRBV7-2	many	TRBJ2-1	CASSLDHPNNEQFF
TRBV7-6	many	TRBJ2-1	CASSLAPGGAYNEQFF
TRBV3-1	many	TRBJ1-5	CASSQDLTGNQPQHF
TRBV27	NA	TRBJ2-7	CASSLWDRDHEQYF
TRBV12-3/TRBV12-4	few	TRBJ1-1	CASNPTGNLNTEAFF
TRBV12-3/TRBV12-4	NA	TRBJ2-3	CASSLLAATDTQYF